One sample yielded the 30 T cell receptor beta chains listed below, sequenced in a study of graft-versus-host responses after intestinal transplantation. These receptors are not linked to any known antigen. Libraries were prepared by immunoSEQ multiplex PCR; TCRdb keeps only in-frame clonotypes and omits some of them. The sample contains roughly 100,000 clones, roughly 87% of which appear only once. The specimen comprised unstimulated CD4+ T cells sorted from spleen or lymph node cells, sampled before intestinal transplant. These receptors came from a human donor who received an intestinal transplant.

This chain links TRBV6-6 with TRBJ1-5, with a weak D call TRBD1 (6 bases). CDR1 is MNHNY and CDR2 is SVGAGI in the germline V gene (reference sequence). With 7 bases removed from V and 6 bases from J, the gap between germline ends came to 13 bases. This CDR3 contains 13 residues. The CDR3 here is CASTTGTGQPQHF. In nucleotides, the CDR3 is TGTGCCAGCACTACAGGGACCGGTCAGCCCCAGCATTTT.

This clone was observed once. The chain recombines TRBV19 with TRBJ1-1, with D unclear. The length of the CDR3 is 16 residues. V shed 5 bases and J shed 0 bases, with 16 bases lying between them. Germline CDR1 LNHDA, CDR2 SQIVND (reference sequence). The CDR3 DNA reads TGTGCCAGTAGTCACCATTCTATCGGGGTGAACACTGAAGCTTTCTTT. Its protein is CASSHHSIGVNTEAFF.

The CDR3, as DNA: TGTGCCAGCAGCTTTAGATACAGGGGCGTTGAGCAGTTCTTC. Amino acids: CASSFRYRGVEQFF. The chain recombines TRBV14 with TRBJ2-1, with 7 bases identical to TRBD1. Looked up from germline, CDR1 is SGHDN and CDR2 is FVKESK. This CDR3 is 14 amino acids long. Trimming at V came to 5 bases and at J to 9 bases, leaving 10 bases not matched to a gene.

This clone appeared many times. The rearrangement joins TRBV6-5 to TRBJ1-4; perhaps TRBD1 as D (5 bases). Germline V gives CDR1 MNHEY, CDR2 SVGAGI. Deletions cut 0 bases from V and 6 bases from J, with 11 bases between. The CDR3 has 15 residues. CDR3 in DNA: TGTGCCAGCAGTTACTCGGGGAGGGGAGATGAAAAACTGTTTTTT. As protein: CASSYSGRGDEKLFF.

This clone was found once. The chain joins TRBV7-9 to TRBJ2-5, with no clear D. CDR1 SEHNR and CDR2 FQNEAQ come from the germline V gene (reference sequence). The CDR3 length is 15 residues. Trimming stripped 0 bases from V and 2 bases from J, with 10 bases between. The CDR3 sequence: CASSLALQLQETQYF. The CDR3 DNA is TGTGCCAGCAGCTTAGCCCTCCAATTGCAAGAGACCCAGTACTTC.

The rearrangement links TRBV4-1 to TRBJ2-1, with D maybe TRBD2 (6 bases). Trimming stripped 4 bases from V and 5 bases from J, with 21 bases between. In germline, CDR1 is MGHRA, CDR2 YSYEKL. The CDR3 has 17 residues. The CDR3 region is CASSLEFLGTHNNEQFF. CDR3 coding DNA: TGCGCCAGCAGCCTCGAATTTTTGGGGACTCACAACAATGAGCAGTTCTTC.

This chain uses TRBV6-6 with TRBJ1-5; D is unclear. The germline V and J ends were trimmed by 8 bases and 6 bases, with 17 bases remaining between them. The CDR3 length is 14 residues. Germline V gene data show CDR1 as MNHNY and CDR2 as SVGAGI (reference sequence). The CDR3 DNA reads TGTGCCAGCGAAGACCACATCGAGGGTCAGCCCCAGCATTTT. Protein: CASEDHIEGQPQHF.

The V call is TRBV4-1, the J call TRBJ2-1; D unresolved. V was cut by 1 base and J by 12 bases, with 13 bases left in between. The CDR3 runs 13 residues. The germline gives CDR1 MGHRA, CDR2 YSYEKL. The DNA for the CDR3 is TGCGCCAGCAGCCAAGGTTTTCTAGATCCGCAGTTCTTC. The encoded protein is CASSQGFLDPQFF.

The chain has TRBV11-3 and TRBJ2-3, with D possibly being TRBD1 or TRBD2 (5 bases each). Trimming shortened V by 5 bases and J by 4 bases, and 19 bases separated the two germline ends. The CDR3 consists of 16 residues. Germline V CDR1 and CDR2: SGHNT, YENEEA. The CDR3 DNA reads TGTGCCAGCAGCCCGAGTTTCGAGGGGCGGGCAGATACGCAGTATTTT. The encoded protein is CASSPSFEGRADTQYF.

V and J are TRBV6-5 and TRBJ2-7; D is unclear. V shed 5 bases and J shed 12 bases, with 11 bases lying between them. The germline V gene has CDR1 MNHEY and CDR2 SVGAGI. There are 10 residues in the CDR3. CDR3 nucleotides: TGTGCCAGCAGTCGGAACTGGTTGTACTTC. Its translation: CASSRNWLYF.

V and J are TRBV7-3 and TRBJ2-7, with D possibly being TRBD1 or TRBD2 (5 bases each). Germline CDR1 reads SGHTA; CDR2 reads FQGTGA. The CDR3 loop spans 12 amino acids. V dropped 5 bases and J dropped 2 bases, with 7 bases sitting between them. The CDR3 loop reads CASSGTAYEQYF. The CDR3, as DNA: TGTGCCAGCAGCGGGACGGCCTACGAGCAGTACTTC.

This chain links TRBV27 with TRBJ2-5; D not certain. The V gene lost 0 bases and the J gene lost 4 bases, with 9 bases spanning the gap. The CDR3 length is 14 residues. The germline V gene has CDR1 MNHEY and CDR2 SMNVEV (reference sequence). The CDR3 DNA reads as TGTGCCAGCAGTTTATCGAGGACGGGAGAGACCCAGTACTTC. Translating gives CASSLSRTGETQYF.

This clone was observed a few times. The chain carries TRBV6-5 and TRBJ1-5; possibly TRBD1 for D (5 bases). Trimming took 0 bases from V and 0 from J, leaving 6 bases between them. Germline V gives CDR1 MNHEY, CDR2 SVGAGI. The CDR3 length is 15 residues. This CDR3 reads CASSYSGVSNQPQHF. The CDR3 coding sequence is TGTGCCAGCAGTTACTCGGGGGTTAGCAATCAGCCCCAGCATTTT.

The V call is TRBV19, the J call TRBJ1-4, with 9 positions matching TRBD1. This CDR3 is 15 amino acids long. V gave up 5 bases and J gave up 7 bases; unmatched junction bases: 8. Germline V gene data show CDR1 as LNHDA and CDR2 as SQIVND (reference sequence). The CDR3 loop is CASSRRQGEFEKLFF. As DNA, the CDR3 is TGTGCCAGTAGTCGACGACAGGGGGAATTTGAAAAACTGTTTTTT.

This chain connects TRBV19 to TRBJ1-3; D ambiguous. The CDR3 length is 16 residues. CDR1 and CDR2 from the germline V gene are LNHDA and SQIVND (reference sequence). Trimming removed 5 bases at V and 2 bases at J, with 16 bases between. CDR3 in amino acids: CASSLFARETGNTIYF. The CDR3 DNA reads TGTGCCAGTAGTCTATTTGCGCGAGAGACTGGAAACACCATATATTTT. Full variable domain (rest looked up from reference TRBV19 and TRBJ1-3): DGGITQSPKYLFRKEGQNVTLSCEQNLNHDAMYWYRQDPGQGLRLIYYSQIVNDFQKGDIAEGYSVSREKKESFPLTVTSAQKNPTAFYLCASSLFARETGNTIYFGEGSWLTVV.

The V gene is TRBV5-1, the J gene TRBJ2-7; 13 bases agree with TRBD2. With 1 base clipped from V and 2 bases from J, the junction kept 3 bases outside the gene matches. From germline, CDR1 is SGHRS and CDR2 YFSETQ. This CDR3 has 16 residues. The CDR3 loop reads CASSLRTSGGAYEQYF. The CDR3 DNA reads TGCGCCAGCAGCTTGCGTACTAGCGGGGGGGCCTACGAGCAGTACTTC.

The J gene is TRBJ2-1, the V gene TRBV28; D gene unclear. The CDR3 covers 14 residues. CDR1 MDHEN and CDR2 SYDVKM come from the germline V gene. The ends were cut back, 2 bases at V and 2 bases at J, with 7 bases in the middle. The CDR3 spells CASSLGATYNEQFF. CDR3 sequence (DNA): TGTGCCAGCAGTTTAGGAGCGACCTACAATGAGCAGTTCTTC.

V usage is TRBV4-2 and J usage is TRBJ1-4; TRBD1 is a possible D gene (6 bases). The CDR3 extends over 14 amino acids. Germline CDR1 is LGHNA and CDR2 is YNFKEQ. The germline V and J ends were trimmed by 1 base and 8 bases, with 11 bases remaining between them. CDR3 coding DNA: TGTGCCAGCAGCCAAGGACAGGTGGGGGAAAAACTGTTTTTT. Its protein product is CASSQGQVGEKLFF.

This rearrangement joins TRBV18 to TRBJ1-2; 7 bases line up with TRBD1. Germline V gene sequence: CDR1 KGHSH, CDR2 LQKENI. The CDR3 runs to 15 residues. V gave up 3 bases and J gave up 1 base; unmatched junction bases: 5. CDR3: CASSPSRDSNYGYTF. The CDR3 coding sequence is TGTGCCAGCTCACCTAGCCGGGACAGTAACTATGGCTACACCTTC.

J is TRBJ1-5 and V is TRBV7-9, with D possibly being TRBD1 (5 bases). Deletions cut 3 bases from V and 4 bases from J, with 7 bases between. The CDR3 covers 13 residues. The germline V gene encodes CDR1 SEHNR and CDR2 FQNEAQ (reference sequence). As DNA, the CDR3 is TGTGCCAGCAGCTTTGAGGGGAATCAGCCCCAGCATTTT. Protein: CASSFEGNQPQHF.

V usage is TRBV6-1 and J usage is TRBJ2-1; 8 nucleotides match TRBD2. The length of the CDR3 is 13 residues. The germline V gene encodes CDR1 MNHNS and CDR2 SASEGT. V was pared by 3 bases and J by 10 bases, with 5 bases of the junction left unmatched. CDR3 sequence (DNA): TGTGCCAGCAGTGAGGGACTAGATTGGGAGCAGTTCTTC. As protein: CASSEGLDWEQFF.

Of note for this clone: An end of the junction does not agree with germline; a read error may underlie this. The rearrangement joins TRBV5-4 to TRBJ2-1, with D perhaps matching TRBD1 (6 bases). This CDR3 region has 13 residues. Germline CDR1 SGHNT, CDR2 YYREEE (reference sequence). The CDR3 nucleotides are TGTGCCAGCCTTGGGGGCTCCTACAATGGGCAGTTCTTC. Amino acids: CASLGGSYNGQFF.

The rearrangement links TRBV12-5 to TRBJ2-7; no reliable D call. Germline-derived CDR1 and CDR2 are LGHNT and FRNRAP. The V end was cut by 3 bases, the J end by 4 bases, with 10 bases between. The length of the CDR3 is 13 residues. CDR3 sequence (DNA): TGTGCTAGTGGTTTAGACACCCTGTACGAGCAGTACTTC. As protein: CASGLDTLYEQYF.

This sequence joins TRBV7-6 and TRBJ2-2; 9 nucleotides match TRBD2. Germline V gives CDR1 SGHVS, CDR2 FNYEAQ. CDR3 length: 15 residues. Trimming cost V 5 bases and J 1 base; bases outside gene matches: 2. This CDR3 is CASSHSGGNTGELFF. CDR3 bases: TGTGCCAGCAGCCATAGCGGGGGGAACACCGGGGAGCTGTTTTTT.

The chain carries TRBV7-9 and TRBJ2-3; 14 nucleotides agree with TRBD2. In germline, CDR1 is SEHNR, CDR2 FQNEAQ (reference sequence). Unmatched junction bases numbered 4, after V lost 2 bases and J lost 3 bases. The CDR3 loop spans 17 amino acids. The chain's CDR3 is CASSLRWTSGRTDTQYF. As DNA, the CDR3 is TGTGCCAGCAGCTTAAGGTGGACTAGCGGGAGGACAGATACGCAGTATTTT.

The rearrangement links TRBV11-2 to TRBJ2-5, with D possibly being TRBD1 (6 bases). The J call may be in error: the DNA end matches TRBJ2-7 better. The CDR3 runs 15 residues. CDR1 is SGHAT and CDR2 is FQNNGV in the germline V gene. The DNA for the CDR3 is TGTGCCAGCAGCCCACGACAGGTTAGCTCCTACGAGCAGTACTTC. Its translation is CASSPRQVSSYEQYF.

V usage is TRBV4-3 and J usage is TRBJ2-7, with TRBD1 matching over 7 bases. V lost 3 bases, J lost 2 bases, and 7 bases stayed unmatched. Germline lookup yields CDR1 LGHNA and CDR2 YSLEER. This CDR3 has 15 residues. The CDR3 reads CASSHRDSETYEQYF. The CDR3 nucleotides are TGCGCCAGCAGCCACCGGGACAGCGAAACCTACGAGCAGTACTTC.

CDR3 in DNA: TGTGCCAGCGAGGGGACTAGCAGACACTACAATGAGCAGTTCTTC. Its protein product is CASEGTSRHYNEQFF. This sequence joins TRBV6-1 and TRBJ2-1; 9 bases are shared with TRBD2. CDR1 MNHNS and CDR2 SASEGT come from the germline V gene. This CDR3 contains 15 residues. V dropped 8 bases and J dropped 3; count of bases not matched to a gene: 8.

This clone was observed a few times. The chain is built from TRBV4-2 and TRBJ1-1, with 10 positions matching TRBD1. CDR1 is LGHNA, CDR2 YNFKEQ, per germline. This CDR3 region has 14 residues. V lost 4 bases to trimming and J lost 4 bases; unmatched junction nucleotides: 3. Here the CDR3 DNA reads TGTGCCAGCAGCCCAGGACAGGGGGGCACTGAAGCTTTCTTT. Amino acids: CASSPGQGGTEAFF.

About this clone: Additional DNA sequences in this sample encode the identical CDR3. V usage is TRBV15 and J usage is TRBJ2-7; D is undetermined. The CDR3 has 12 residues. V was clipped by 0 bases and J by 4 bases, with 4 bases between them. Germline values: CDR1 LNHNV, CDR2 YYDKDF (reference sequence). The CDR3 bases are TGTGCCACCAGCAGAGACCGGTACGAGCAGTACTTC. It codes for CATSRDRYEQYF.